This entry concerns a single T cell receptor beta chain. Trimming shortened V by 7 bases and J by 1 base, and 7 bases separated the two germline ends. The CDR3 consists of 12 residues. The germline CDR1 and CDR2 sequences are MNHNS and SASEGT. The data derive from a study of T cell changes during pregnancy in multiple sclerosis. Sequencing was performed with immunoSEQ multiplex PCR; in TCRdb, only in-frame clones are kept and a portion is missing. The sample yields approximately 90,000 clones, 90% to 95% seen once. This receptor was obtained from a female donor in good health, enrolled as a control in a pregnancy study. The chain carries TRBV6-1 and TRBJ1-1; unclear D gene. Sequencing was performed on peripheral blood, taken after pregnancy. The CDR3 region is CASKRWNTEAFF. As DNA, the CDR3 is TGTGCCAGCAAGCGGTGGAACACTGAAGCTTTCTTT.